This passage covers 22 T cell receptor beta chains from one sample sequenced in a study of blood T cell repertoires in COVID-19. The data were produced by immunoSEQ multiplex PCR, yet TCRdb's version contains in-frame clones alone and is incomplete. The sample lists roughly 250,000 clones, around 90% occurring once. Sequencing was carried out using peripheral blood. The origin of the receptors is a man aged 55-75 years who had recovered from COVID-19.

The chain links TRBV6-6 to TRBJ1-2; no reliable D call. The CDR3 covers 17 residues. CDR1 and CDR2 (germline): MNHNY, SVGAGI (reference sequence). Trimming stripped 5 bases from V and 3 bases from J, with 22 bases between. The CDR3 coding sequence is TGTGCCAGCAGTCGAGGCCGGGAGCCGGGCGGGCACTATGGCTACACCTTC. It yields the protein CASSRGREPGGHYGYTF.

This clone was observed a few times. The chain carries TRBV7-8 and TRBJ2-1; the match to TRBD1 covers 8 bases. Unmatched junction bases numbered 9, after V lost 5 bases and J lost 6 bases. Germline V lookup: CDR1 SGHVS, CDR2 FQNEAQ. CDR3 length equals 15 residues. The CDR3 loop reads CASSTDREATNEQFF. The CDR3 nucleotides are TGTGCCAGCAGCACGGACAGGGAAGCTACCAATGAGCAGTTCTTC.

The V gene is TRBV5-1, the J gene TRBJ2-2, with 11 bases aligning to TRBD1. The CDR3 consists of 16 residues. With 4 bases clipped from V and 4 bases from J, the junction kept 6 bases outside the gene matches. CDR1 and CDR2 (germline): SGHRS, YFSETQ. CDR3 DNA sequence: TGCGCCAGCAGCGGAGGACAGGGGGCGTTCACCGGGGAGCTGTTTTTT. Translating gives CASSGGQGAFTGELFF.

This clone was seen once. The chain uses TRBV4-2 and TRBJ1-3; the D is unclear. The V end was cut by 0 bases, the J end by 2 bases, with 11 bases between. The CDR3 sequence is 16 residues long. Germline-derived CDR1 and CDR2 are LGHNA and YNFKEQ. This CDR3 is CASSQDQGTAGNTIYF. CDR3 bases: TGTGCCAGCAGCCAAGATCAAGGTACAGCTGGAAACACCATATATTTT.

The chain uses TRBV4-1 and TRBJ1-4; D is ambiguous. Trimming took 4 bases from V and 0 from J, leaving 9 bases between them. From germline, CDR1 is MGHRA and CDR2 YSYEKL. The CDR3 has 15 amino acids. The CDR3 here is CASSRTTPTNEKLFF. The CDR3 region has the DNA TGCGCCAGCAGCCGAACGACTCCAACTAATGAAAAACTGTTTTTT.

The chain has TRBV5-1 and TRBJ2-1, with TRBD2 matching 10 bases. With 1 base clipped from V and 2 bases from J, the junction kept 3 bases outside the gene matches. CDR1 is SGHRS and CDR2 is YFSETQ in the germline V gene. This CDR3 region has 16 residues. CDR3 sequence (DNA): TGCGCCAGCAGCTTGTTTAGCGGGGGGACCTACAATGAGCAGTTCTTC. Encoded protein: CASSLFSGGTYNEQFF.

The V gene is TRBV5-6, the J gene TRBJ1-5, with D perhaps matching TRBD1 (5 bases). The V gene's germline CDR1 is SGHDT and CDR2 YYEEEE. The CDR3 spans 16 residues. V was pared by 2 bases and J by 6 bases, with 18 bases between. The CDR3 DNA reads as TGTGCCAGCAGCTTAGGGACGGGAGGGCGTTTTCAGCCCCAGCATTTT. It is translated as CASSLGTGGRFQPQHF.

The V call is TRBV6-2 or TRBV6-3, the J call TRBJ2-1; possibly TRBD1 for D (6 bases). The CDR3 is 19 residues long. V dropped 0 bases and J dropped 5 bases, with 23 bases sitting between them. The germline CDR1 and CDR2 sequences are MNHEY and SVGEGT. CDR3 bases: TGTGCCAGCAGTTACTCGATAGGACGGACAGTAGGTCTTAACAATGAGCAGTTCTTC. It translates to CASSYSIGRTVGLNNEQFF.

This chain connects TRBV2 to TRBJ1-3; D unclear. CDR3 length equals 15 residues. The germline V gene has CDR1 SNHLY and CDR2 FYNNEI. V lost 3 bases and J lost 0, with 9 bases in between. The CDR3 DNA reads TGTGCCAGCAGTGATGGGCAGTTCTCTGGAAACACCATATATTTT. Protein sequence: CASSDGQFSGNTIYF.

This clone was found a few times. Other DNA sequences of this sample code for an identical CDR3. The rearrangement links TRBV25-1 to TRBJ1-4; TRBD1 is a possible D gene (5 bases). CDR3 size: 14 residues. The V and J ends lost 3 bases and 7 bases respectively, with 12 bases between them. The germline V gene encodes CDR1 MGHDK and CDR2 SYGVNS. The CDR3 DNA sequence: TGTGCCAGCAGTGATGGGCAGACAGCTGAAAAACTGTTTTTT. It codes for CASSDGQTAEKLFF.

This clone was seen just once. The rearrangement links TRBV3-1 (or the pseudogene TRBV3-2) to TRBJ2-1; D possibly corresponds to TRBD2 (6 bases). The CDR3 is 16 amino acids. V dropped 1 base and J dropped 0 bases, with 10 bases sitting between them. Germline V gives CDR1 LGHDT, CDR2 YNNKEL (reference sequence). The DNA of the CDR3 is TGTGCCAGCAGCCAAGGGAGGGGAGGCTCCTACAATGAGCAGTTCTTC. Translating gives CASSQGRGGSYNEQFF.

The V call is TRBV5-4, the J call TRBJ2-2, with 7 nucleotides matching TRBD1. Germline trimming cut 4 bases from V and 6 bases from J; bases unmatched to any gene: 12. The length of the CDR3 is 16 residues. Looked up from germline, CDR1 is SGHNT and CDR2 is YYREEE (reference sequence). The CDR3 coding sequence is TGTGCCAGCAGCAAGAACAGGGGAAATATGGCCGGGGAGCTGTTTTTT. Translated: CASSKNRGNMAGELFF. Complete variable domain (other parts from reference TRBV5-4 and TRBJ2-2): ETGVTQSPTHLIKTRGQQVTLRCSSQSGHNTVSWYQQALGQGPQFIFQYYREEENGRGNFPPRFSGLQFPNYSSELNVNALELDDSALYLCASSKNRGNMAGELFFGEGSRLTVL.

This chain uses TRBV5-4 with TRBJ2-3; 11 positions agree with TRBD2. The CDR3 totals 16 residues. The germline CDR1 and CDR2 sequences are SGHNT and YYREEE (reference sequence). After removal of 4 bases from V and 0 bases from J, the junction contained 4 bases not matched to a gene. The CDR3, as DNA: TGTGCCAGCAGCCCGCGACTAGCGGGGAGCACAGATACGCAGTATTTT. Amino acids: CASSPRLAGSTDTQYF.

This clone was detected only once. The chain carries TRBV27 and TRBJ2-2, with TRBD2 as a possible D gene (5 bases). The V gene's germline CDR1 is MNHEY and CDR2 SMNVEV (reference sequence). Trimming took off 6 bases at V and 6 bases at J, with 14 bases between the two ends. CDR3 size: 14 residues. CDR3 residues: CASRAPGIAGELFF. The CDR3 coding sequence is TGTGCCAGCAGAGCACCGGGGATCGCCGGGGAGCTGTTTTTT.

This clone was counted a few times. The chain combines TRBV2 with TRBJ1-2, with TRBD1 matching over 7 bases. V lost 2 bases to trimming and J lost 3 bases; unmatched junction nucleotides: 3. CDR1 and CDR2 from the germline V gene are SNHLY and FYNNEI. The CDR3 length is 14 residues. CDR3 protein: CASSEFGQDYGYTF. The CDR3 bases are TGTGCCAGCAGTGAATTCGGACAGGACTATGGCTACACCTTC.

This chain uses TRBV24-1 with TRBJ2-3, with D possibly matching TRBD1 (6 bases). Trimming removed 5 bases from V and 10 bases from J, with 18 bases in between. The CDR3 is made up of 14 amino acids. CDR1 KGHDR and CDR2 SFDVKD come from the germline V gene. The CDR3 loop reads CATSGYSIQGPQYF. CDR3 bases: TGTGCCACCAGTGGATACAGTATACAGGGCCCGCAGTATTTT.

This chain joins TRBV5-8 and TRBJ2-3; 10 bases match TRBD2. Germline CDR1 and CDR2: SGHTS and YDEGEE. The CDR3 extends over 18 amino acids. V was clipped by 1 base and J by 6 bases; unmatched bases: 14. The CDR3 DNA follows: TGTGCCAGCAGCTTGCAACTTACTAGCGGGGTGTATCAGGATACGCAGTATTTT. Translation: CASSLQLTSGVYQDTQYF.

CDR3 region: CASSRGLEGQPQHF. The CDR3 DNA reads as TGTGCCAGCAGCCGGGGACTGGAGGGGCAGCCCCAGCATTTT. The chain is built from TRBV7-2 and TRBJ1-5; D may be TRBD1 (5 bases). The V gene lost 5 bases and the J gene lost 7 bases, with 15 bases spanning the gap. This CDR3 contains 14 residues. Germline V gives CDR1 SGHTA, CDR2 FQGNSA.

This sequence joins TRBV6-5 and TRBJ1-5; 11 nucleotides line up with TRBD1. The CDR3 contains 16 residues. The ends lost 0 bases at V and 6 bases at J; junction bases unmatched: 4. Germline assignment: CDR1 MNHEY and CDR2 SVGAGI. In DNA form, the CDR3 reads TGTGCCAGCAGTTACTCTCGGACAGGGGGCTTTCAGCCCCAGCATTTT. Translation: CASSYSRTGGFQPQHF.

In DNA form, the CDR3 reads TGTGCCAGCAGCACACGACCGACAGGAGGGAACACTGAAGCTTTCTTT. This codes for CASSTRPTGGNTEAFF. J is TRBJ1-1 and V is TRBV11-2, with D perhaps matching TRBD1 (6 bases). Germline loops: CDR1 SGHAT, CDR2 FQNNGV. The CDR3 loop spans 16 amino acids. Between the trimmed V and J ends, which lost 5 bases and 1 base, there was a span of 17 bases.

The chain is built from TRBV6-5 and TRBJ2-7; tentative D call: TRBD1 (6 bases). Germline V gene sequence: CDR1 MNHEY, CDR2 SVGAGI. The CDR3 is 11 amino acids. Trimming removed 9 bases at V and 5 bases at J, with 11 bases between. CDR3 nucleotides: TGTGCCAGTCTACAGGGCCACGAGCAGTACTTC. It yields the protein CASLQGHEQYF.

The rearrangement joins TRBV4-1 to TRBJ1-2, with D possibly being TRBD1 (5 bases). Germline V gene sequence: CDR1 MGHRA, CDR2 YSYEKL. The ends were cut back, 0 bases at V and 4 bases at J, with 12 bases in the middle. The CDR3 contains 15 residues. CDR3 protein: CASSQDLAGAYGYTF. The CDR3, as DNA: TGCGCCAGCAGCCAAGATCTTGCTGGGGCCTATGGCTACACCTTC.